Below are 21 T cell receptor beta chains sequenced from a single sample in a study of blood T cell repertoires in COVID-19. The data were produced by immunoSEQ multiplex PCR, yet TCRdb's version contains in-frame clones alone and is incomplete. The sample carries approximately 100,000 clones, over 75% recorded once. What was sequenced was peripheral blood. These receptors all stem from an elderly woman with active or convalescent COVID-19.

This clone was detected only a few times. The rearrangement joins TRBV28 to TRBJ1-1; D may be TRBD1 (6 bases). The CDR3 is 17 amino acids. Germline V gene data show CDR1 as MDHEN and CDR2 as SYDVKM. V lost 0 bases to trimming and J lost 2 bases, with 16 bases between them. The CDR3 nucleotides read TGTGCCAGCAGTTTATGGGGCAGGGGTTCCCCCAACACTGAAGCTTTCTTT. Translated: CASSLWGRGSPNTEAFF.

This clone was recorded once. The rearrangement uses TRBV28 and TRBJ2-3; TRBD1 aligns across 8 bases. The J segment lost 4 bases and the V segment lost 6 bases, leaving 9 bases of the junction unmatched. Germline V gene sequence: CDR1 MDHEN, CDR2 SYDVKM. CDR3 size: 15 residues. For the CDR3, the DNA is TGTGCCAGCAGCCCCTACCGGGACAGGTCAGATACGCAGTATTTT. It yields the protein CASSPYRDRSDTQYF.

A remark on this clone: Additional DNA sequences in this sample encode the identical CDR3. CDR3 nucleotides: TGTGCCTGGACCATCACAGATACGCAGTATTTT. Amino acids: CAWTITDTQYF. The genes are TRBV30 and TRBJ2-3; D unresolved. The CDR3 loop spans 11 amino acids. The V end was cut by 4 bases, the J end by 2 bases, with 4 bases between. The germline gives CDR1 GTSNPN, CDR2 SVGIG (reference sequence). Together with reference TRBV30 and TRBJ2-3, the CDR3 gives the full variable domain: SQTIHQWPATLVQPVGSPLSLECTVEGTSNPNLYWYRQAAGRGLQLLFYSVGIGQISSEVPQNLSASRPQDRQFILSSKKLLLSDSGFYLCAWTITDTQYFGPGTRLTVL.

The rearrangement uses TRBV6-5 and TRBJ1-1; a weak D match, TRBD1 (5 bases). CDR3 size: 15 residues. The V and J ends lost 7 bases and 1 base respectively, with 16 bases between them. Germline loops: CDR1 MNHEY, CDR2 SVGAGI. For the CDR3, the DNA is TGTGCCAGCACCGACTTGGGCGGGGGGAACACTGAAGCTTTCTTT. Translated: CASTDLGGGNTEAFF.

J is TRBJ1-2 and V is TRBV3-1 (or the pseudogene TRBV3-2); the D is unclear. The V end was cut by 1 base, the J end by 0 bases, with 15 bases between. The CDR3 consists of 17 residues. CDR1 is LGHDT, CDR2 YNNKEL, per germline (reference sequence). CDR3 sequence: CASSQAGPVPANYGYTF. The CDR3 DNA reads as TGTGCCAGCAGCCAAGCAGGTCCGGTGCCCGCTAACTATGGCTACACCTTC.

The CDR3, as DNA: TGTGCCAGTAGTAATATGTGGAGCTCCTACGAGCAGTACTTC. This sequence encodes CASSNMWSSYEQYF. The chain combines TRBV19 with TRBJ2-7; D call uncertain. Trimming took 4 bases from V and 0 from J, leaving 10 bases between them. There are 14 residues in the CDR3. Germline V gene sequence: CDR1 LNHDA, CDR2 SQIVND (reference sequence). Full variable domain (outside the CDR3, taken from reference TRBV19 and TRBJ2-7): DGGITQSPKYLFRKEGQNVTLSCEQNLNHDAMYWYRQDPGQGLRLIYYSQIVNDFQKGDIAEGYSVSREKKESFPLTVTSAQKNPTAFYLCASSNMWSSYEQYFGPGTRLTVT.

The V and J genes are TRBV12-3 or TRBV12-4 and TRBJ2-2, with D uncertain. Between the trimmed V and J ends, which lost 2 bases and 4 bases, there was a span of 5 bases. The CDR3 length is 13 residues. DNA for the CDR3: TGTGCCAGCAGTTTATGGGCCACCGGGGAGCTGTTTTTT. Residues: CASSLWATGELFF.

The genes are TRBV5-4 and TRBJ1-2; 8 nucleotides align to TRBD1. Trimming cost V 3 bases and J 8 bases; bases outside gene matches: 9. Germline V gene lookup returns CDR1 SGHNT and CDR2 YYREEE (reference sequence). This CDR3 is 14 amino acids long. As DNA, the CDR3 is TGTGCCAGCAGCTATGACAGGGGCTTAGGAGGCTACACCTTC. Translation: CASSYDRGLGGYTF.

The CDR3 bases are TGTGCCAGCAGCTTCTCGGGGAACACCGGGGAGCTGTTTTTT. Its protein product is CASSFSGNTGELFF. The V call is TRBV7-2, the J call TRBJ2-2, with unresolved D. Trimming pared 3 bases from V and 1 base from J, leaving 6 bases between. The germline CDR1 and CDR2 sequences are SGHTA and FQGNSA. The CDR3 loop spans 14 amino acids.

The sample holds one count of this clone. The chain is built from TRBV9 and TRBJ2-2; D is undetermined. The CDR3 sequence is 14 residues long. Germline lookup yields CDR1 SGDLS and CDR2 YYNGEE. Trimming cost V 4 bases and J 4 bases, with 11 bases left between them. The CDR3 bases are TGTGCCAGCAGCACGGCCCAGGTCACCGGGGAGCTGTTTTTT. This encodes CASSTAQVTGELFF.

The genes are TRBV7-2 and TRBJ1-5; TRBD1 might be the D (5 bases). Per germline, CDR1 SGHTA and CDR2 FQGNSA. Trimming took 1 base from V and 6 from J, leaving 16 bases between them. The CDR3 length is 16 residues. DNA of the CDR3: TGTGCCAGCAGCTTAGTGGACGGGGGAGGCGGTCAGCCCCAGCATTTT. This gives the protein CASSLVDGGGGQPQHF.

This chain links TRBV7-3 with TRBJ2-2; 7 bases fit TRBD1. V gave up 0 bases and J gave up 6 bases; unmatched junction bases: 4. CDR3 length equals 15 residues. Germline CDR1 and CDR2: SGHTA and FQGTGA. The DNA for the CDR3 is TGTGCCAGCAGCTTAACCGAGGGGGCTGCCGGGGAGCTGTTTTTT. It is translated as CASSLTEGAAGELFF.

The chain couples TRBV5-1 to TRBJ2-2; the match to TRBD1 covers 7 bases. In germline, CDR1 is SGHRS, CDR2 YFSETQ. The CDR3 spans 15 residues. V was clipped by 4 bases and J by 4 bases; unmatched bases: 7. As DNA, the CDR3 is TGCGCCAGCAGCCAGCACAGGGGCCCCACCGGGGAGCTGTTTTTT. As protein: CASSQHRGPTGELFF.

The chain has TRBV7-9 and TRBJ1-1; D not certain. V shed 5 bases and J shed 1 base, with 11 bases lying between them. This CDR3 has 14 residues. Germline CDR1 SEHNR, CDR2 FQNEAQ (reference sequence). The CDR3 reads CASSPTAENTEAFF. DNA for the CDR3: TGTGCCAGCAGCCCAACCGCGGAGAACACTGAAGCTTTCTTT.

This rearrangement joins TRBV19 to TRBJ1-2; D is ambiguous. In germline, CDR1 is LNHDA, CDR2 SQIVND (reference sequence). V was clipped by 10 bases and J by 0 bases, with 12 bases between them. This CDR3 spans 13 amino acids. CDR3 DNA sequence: TGTGCCACCGAGACACCTACTAACTATGGCTACACCTTC. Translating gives CATETPTNYGYTF.

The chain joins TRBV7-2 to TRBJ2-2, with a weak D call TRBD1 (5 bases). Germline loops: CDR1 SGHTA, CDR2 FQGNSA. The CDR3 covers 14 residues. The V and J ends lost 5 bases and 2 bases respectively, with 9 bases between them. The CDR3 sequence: CASSPGPNTGELFF. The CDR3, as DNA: TGTGCCAGCAGCCCAGGGCCTAACACCGGGGAGCTGTTTTTT.

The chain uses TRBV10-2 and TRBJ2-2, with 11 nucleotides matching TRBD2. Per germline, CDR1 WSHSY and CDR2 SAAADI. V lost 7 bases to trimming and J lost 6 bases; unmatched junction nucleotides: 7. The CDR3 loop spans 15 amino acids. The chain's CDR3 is CASKLSGGASGELFF. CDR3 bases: TGCGCCAGCAAGCTTAGCGGGGGGGCCTCCGGGGAGCTGTTTTTT.

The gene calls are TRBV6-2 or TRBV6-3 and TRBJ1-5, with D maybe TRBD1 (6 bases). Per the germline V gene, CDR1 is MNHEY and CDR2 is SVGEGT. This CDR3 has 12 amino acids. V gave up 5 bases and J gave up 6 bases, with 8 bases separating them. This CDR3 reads CASSRGGQPQHF. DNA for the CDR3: TGTGCCAGCAGTCGAGGGGGTCAGCCCCAGCATTTT.

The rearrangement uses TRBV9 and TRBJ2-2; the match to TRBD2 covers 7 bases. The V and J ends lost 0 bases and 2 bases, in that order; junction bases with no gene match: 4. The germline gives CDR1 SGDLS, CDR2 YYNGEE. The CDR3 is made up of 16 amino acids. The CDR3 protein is CASSVVGGSNTGELFF. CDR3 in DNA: TGTGCCAGCAGCGTAGTAGGCGGGAGCAACACCGGGGAGCTGTTTTTT.

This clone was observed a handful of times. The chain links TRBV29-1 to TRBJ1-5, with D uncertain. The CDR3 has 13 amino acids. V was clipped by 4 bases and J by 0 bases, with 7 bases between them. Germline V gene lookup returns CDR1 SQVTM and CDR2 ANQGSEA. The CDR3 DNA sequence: TGCAGCGTTGGCGAAAATAGCAATCAGCCCCAGCATTTT. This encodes CSVGENSNQPQHF.

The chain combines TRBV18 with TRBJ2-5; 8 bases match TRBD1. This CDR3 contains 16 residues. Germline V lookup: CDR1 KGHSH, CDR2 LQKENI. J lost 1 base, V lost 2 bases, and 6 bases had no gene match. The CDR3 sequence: CASSPFSRGPQETQYF. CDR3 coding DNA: TGTGCCAGCTCACCATTCTCCAGGGGGCCCCAAGAGACCCAGTACTTC.